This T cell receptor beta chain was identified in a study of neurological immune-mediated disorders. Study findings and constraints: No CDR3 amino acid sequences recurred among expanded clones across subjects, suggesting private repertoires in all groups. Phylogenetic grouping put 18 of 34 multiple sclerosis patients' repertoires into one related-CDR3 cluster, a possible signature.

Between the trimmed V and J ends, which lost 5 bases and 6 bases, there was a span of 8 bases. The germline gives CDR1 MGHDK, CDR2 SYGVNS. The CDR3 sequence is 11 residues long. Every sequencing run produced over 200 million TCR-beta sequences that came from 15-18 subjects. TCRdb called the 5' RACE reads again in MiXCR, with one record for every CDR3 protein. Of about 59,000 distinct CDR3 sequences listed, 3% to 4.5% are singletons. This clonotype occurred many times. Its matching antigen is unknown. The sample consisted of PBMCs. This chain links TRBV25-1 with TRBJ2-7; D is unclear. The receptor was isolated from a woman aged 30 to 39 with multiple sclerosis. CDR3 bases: TGTGCCAGCAGTACAGCGTTCGAGCAGTACTTC. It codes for CASSTAFEQYF.